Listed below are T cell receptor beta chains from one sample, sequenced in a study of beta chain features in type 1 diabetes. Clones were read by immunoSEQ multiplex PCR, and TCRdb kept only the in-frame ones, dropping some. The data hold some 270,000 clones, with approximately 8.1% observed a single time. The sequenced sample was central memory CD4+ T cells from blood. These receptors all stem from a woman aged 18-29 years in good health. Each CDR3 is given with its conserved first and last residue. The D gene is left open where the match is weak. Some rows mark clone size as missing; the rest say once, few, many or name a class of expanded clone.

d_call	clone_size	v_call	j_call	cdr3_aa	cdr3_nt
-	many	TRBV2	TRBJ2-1	CASSRAPYNEQFF	TGTGCCAGCAGCCGGGCTCCCTACAATGAGCAGTTCTTC
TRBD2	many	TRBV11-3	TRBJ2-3	CASSQGGTRDTQYF	TGTGCCAGCAGCCAAGGGGGGACTAGGGATACGCAGTATTTT
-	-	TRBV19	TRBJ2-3	CASRPRREITDTQYF	TGTGCCAGTAGGCCCCGCAGGGAGATCACAGATACGCAGTATTTT
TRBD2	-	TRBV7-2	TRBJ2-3	CASSPGLFTDTQYF	TGTGCCAGCAGCCCGGGACTATTCACAGATACGCAGTATTTT
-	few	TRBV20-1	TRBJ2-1	CSALNNEQFF	TGCAGTGCTCTAAACAATGAGCAGTTCTTC
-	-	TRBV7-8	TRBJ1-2	CASSQTQGNGYTF	TGTGCCAGCAGCCAGACACAGGGTAATGGCTACACCTTC
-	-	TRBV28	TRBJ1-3	CASGRRNTIYF	TGTGCCAGCGGGCGACGAAACACCATATATTTT
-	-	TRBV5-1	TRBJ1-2	CASSLVTGQYGYTF	TGCGCCAGCAGCTTGGTCACAGGACAGTATGGCTACACCTTC
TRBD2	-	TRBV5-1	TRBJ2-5	CASSQGSGLETQYF	TGCGCCAGTTCCCAGGGTAGCGGGTTAGAGACCCAGTACTTC
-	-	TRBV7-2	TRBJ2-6	CASSTSSSGALTF	TGTGCCAGCAGCACCTCTTCGTCCGGCGCCCTGACTTTC